This T cell receptor beta chain originates from a study of T cell responses to AZD1222 COVID-19 vaccine. About the study: Second-dose timings of about 4 or about 12 weeks were pooled.

Sequencing was performed with immunoSEQ multiplex PCR; in TCRdb, only in-frame clones are kept and a portion is missing. The sample holds some 190,000 clones; 80% to 90% are singletons and the top ten take 6% to 8%. V was clipped by 6 bases and J by 0 bases, with 9 bases between them. Per the germline V gene, CDR1 is MDHEN and CDR2 is SYDVKM. The CDR3 loop spans 15 amino acids. The chain uses TRBV28 and TRBJ1-6; D is uncertain. The sequences come from peripheral blood, collected on day 0 of AZD1222 vaccination. The TCR originated in an adult in good health. The CDR3 nucleotides read TGTGCCAGCAGCCCGTCCTACTCCTATAATTCACCCCTCCACTTT. This gives the protein CASSPSYSYNSPLHF.